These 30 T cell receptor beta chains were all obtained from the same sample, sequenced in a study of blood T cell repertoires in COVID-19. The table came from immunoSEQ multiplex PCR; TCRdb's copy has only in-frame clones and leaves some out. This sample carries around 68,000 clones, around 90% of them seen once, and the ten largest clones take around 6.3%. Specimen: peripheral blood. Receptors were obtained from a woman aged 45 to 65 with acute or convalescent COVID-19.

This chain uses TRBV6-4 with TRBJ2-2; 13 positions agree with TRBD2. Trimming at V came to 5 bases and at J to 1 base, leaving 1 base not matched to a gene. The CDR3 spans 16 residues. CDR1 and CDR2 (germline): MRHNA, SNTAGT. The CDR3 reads CASSRLAGGNTGELFF. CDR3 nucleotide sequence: TGTGCCAGCAGTCGACTAGCGGGGGGGAACACCGGGGAGCTGTTTTTT.

CDR3 sequence (DNA): TGCGCCAGCAGCCAGAACAGTGCTAATCAGCCCCAGCATTTT. Translated: CASSQNSANQPQHF. The rearrangement links TRBV4-1 to TRBJ1-5; no definite D call. CDR1 and CDR2 from the germline V gene are MGHRA and YSYEKL. Trimming took off 3 bases at V and 4 bases at J, with 10 bases between the two ends. CDR3 length: 14 amino acids.

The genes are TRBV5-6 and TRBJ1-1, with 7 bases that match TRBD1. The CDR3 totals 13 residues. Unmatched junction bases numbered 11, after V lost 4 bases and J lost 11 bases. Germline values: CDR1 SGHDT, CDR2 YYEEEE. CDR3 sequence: CASSHLDREEAFF. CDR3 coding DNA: TGTGCCAGCAGCCACCTTGACAGGGAGGAGGCTTTCTTT. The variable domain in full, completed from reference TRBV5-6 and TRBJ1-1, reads DAGVTQSPTHLIKTRGQQVTLRCSPKSGHDTVSWYQQALGQGPQFIFQYYEEEERQRGNFPDRFSGHQFPNYSSELNVNALLLGDSALYLCASSHLDREEAFFGQGTRLTVV.

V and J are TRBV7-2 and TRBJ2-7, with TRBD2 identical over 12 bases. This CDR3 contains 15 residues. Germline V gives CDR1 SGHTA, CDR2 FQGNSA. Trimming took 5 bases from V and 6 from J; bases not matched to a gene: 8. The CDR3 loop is CASSPPASGRGEQYF. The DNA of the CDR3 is TGTGCCAGCAGCCCCCCAGCTAGCGGGAGGGGCGAGCAGTACTTC.

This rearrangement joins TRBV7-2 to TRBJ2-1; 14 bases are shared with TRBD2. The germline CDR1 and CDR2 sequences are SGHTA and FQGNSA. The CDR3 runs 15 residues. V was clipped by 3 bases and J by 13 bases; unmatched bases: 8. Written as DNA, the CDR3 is TGTGCCAGCAGCTTCCAGGGACTAGCGGGAGTTTTTCAGTTCTTC. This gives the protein CASSFQGLAGVFQFF. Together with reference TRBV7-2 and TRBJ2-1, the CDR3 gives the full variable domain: GAGVSQSPSNKVTEKGKDVELRCDPISGHTALYWYRQSLGQGLEFLIYFQGNSAPDKSGLPSDRFSAERTGGSVSTLTIQRTQQEDSAVYLCASSFQGLAGVFQFFGPGTRLTVL.

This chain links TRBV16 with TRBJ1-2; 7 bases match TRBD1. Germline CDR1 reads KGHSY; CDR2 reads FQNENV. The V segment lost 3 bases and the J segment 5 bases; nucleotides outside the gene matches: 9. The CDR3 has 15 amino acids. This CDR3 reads CASSHPGQPGYGYTF. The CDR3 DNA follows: TGTGCCAGCAGCCATCCGGGACAGCCGGGATATGGCTACACCTTC. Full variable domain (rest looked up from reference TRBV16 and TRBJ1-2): GEEVAQTPKHLVRGEGQKAKLYCAPIKGHSYVFWYQQVLKNEFKFLISFQNENVFDETGMPKERFSAKCLPNSPCSLEIQATKLEDSAVYFCASSHPGQPGYGYTFGSGTRLTVV.

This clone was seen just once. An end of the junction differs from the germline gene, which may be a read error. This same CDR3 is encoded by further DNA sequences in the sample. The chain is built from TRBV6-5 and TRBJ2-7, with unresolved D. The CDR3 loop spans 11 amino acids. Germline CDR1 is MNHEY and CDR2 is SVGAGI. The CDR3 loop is CASTPGYEQYF. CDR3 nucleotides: TGCGCCAGCACACCCGGCTACGAGCAGTACTTC.

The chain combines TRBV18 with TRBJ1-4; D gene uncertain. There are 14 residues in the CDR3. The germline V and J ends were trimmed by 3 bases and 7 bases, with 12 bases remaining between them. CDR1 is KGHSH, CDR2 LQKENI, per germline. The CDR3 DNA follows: TGTGCCAGCTCACCGAGCCGAGGGTTTGAAAAACTGTTTTTT. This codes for CASSPSRGFEKLFF.

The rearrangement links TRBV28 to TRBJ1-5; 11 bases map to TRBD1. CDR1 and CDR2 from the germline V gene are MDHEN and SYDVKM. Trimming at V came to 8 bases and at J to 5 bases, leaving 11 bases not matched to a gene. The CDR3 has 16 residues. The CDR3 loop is CASEPGTGGVYQPQHF. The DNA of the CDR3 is TGTGCCAGCGAGCCTGGGACAGGGGGAGTTTATCAGCCCCAGCATTTT.

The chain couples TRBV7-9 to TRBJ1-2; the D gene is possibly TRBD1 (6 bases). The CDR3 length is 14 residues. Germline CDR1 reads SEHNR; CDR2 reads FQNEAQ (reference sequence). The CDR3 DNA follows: TGTTCTGGGGGCCCTCTACCATCAAACTATGGCTACACCTTC. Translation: CSGGPLPSNYGYTF. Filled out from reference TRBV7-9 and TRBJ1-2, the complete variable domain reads DTGVSQNPRHKITKRGQNVTFRCDPISEHNRLYWYRQTLGQGPEFLTYFQNEAQLEKSRLLSDRFSAERPKGSFSTLEIQRTEQGDSAMYLCSGGPLPSNYGYTFGSGTRLTVV.

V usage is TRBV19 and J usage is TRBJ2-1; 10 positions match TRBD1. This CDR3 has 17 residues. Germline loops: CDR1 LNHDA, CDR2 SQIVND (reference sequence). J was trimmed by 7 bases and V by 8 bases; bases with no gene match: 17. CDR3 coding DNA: TGTGCCAGTGGGCGACAGGGGGCGAACCCGGGCGCGAATGAGCAGTTCTTC. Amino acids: CASGRQGANPGANEQFF.

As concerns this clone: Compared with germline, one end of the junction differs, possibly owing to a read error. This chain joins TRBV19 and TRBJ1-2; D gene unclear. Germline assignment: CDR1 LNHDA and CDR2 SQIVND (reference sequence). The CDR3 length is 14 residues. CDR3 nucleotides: TGTGCCAGTAGGCCCTTCGCCGGGAACTCTGGCTACACCTTC. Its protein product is CASRPFAGNSGYTF.

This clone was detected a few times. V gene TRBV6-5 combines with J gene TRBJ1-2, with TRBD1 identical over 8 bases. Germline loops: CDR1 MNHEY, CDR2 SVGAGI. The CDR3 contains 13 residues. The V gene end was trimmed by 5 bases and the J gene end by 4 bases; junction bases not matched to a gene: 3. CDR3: CASSLTGGYGYTF. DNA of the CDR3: TGTGCCAGCAGTCTCACAGGGGGCTATGGCTACACCTTC.

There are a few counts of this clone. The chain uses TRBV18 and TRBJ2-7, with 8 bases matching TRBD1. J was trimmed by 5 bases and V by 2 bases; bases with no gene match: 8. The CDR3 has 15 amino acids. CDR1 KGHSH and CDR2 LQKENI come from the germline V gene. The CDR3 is CASSPGGQGRHEQYF. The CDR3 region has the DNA TGTGCCAGCTCACCAGGCGGACAGGGTCGACACGAGCAGTACTTC.

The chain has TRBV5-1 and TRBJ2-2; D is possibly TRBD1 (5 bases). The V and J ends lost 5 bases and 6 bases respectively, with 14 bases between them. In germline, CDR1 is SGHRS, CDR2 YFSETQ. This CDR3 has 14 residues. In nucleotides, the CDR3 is TGCGCCAGCAGTGACCCGAAAGGGGCCGGGGAGCTGTTTTTT. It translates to CASSDPKGAGELFF.

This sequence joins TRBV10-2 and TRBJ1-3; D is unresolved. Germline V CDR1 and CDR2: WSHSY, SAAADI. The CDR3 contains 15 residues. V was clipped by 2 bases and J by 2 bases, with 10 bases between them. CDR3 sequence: CASSERSSAGNTIYF. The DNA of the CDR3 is TGCGCCAGCAGTGAGAGAAGTTCGGCTGGAAACACCATATATTTT.

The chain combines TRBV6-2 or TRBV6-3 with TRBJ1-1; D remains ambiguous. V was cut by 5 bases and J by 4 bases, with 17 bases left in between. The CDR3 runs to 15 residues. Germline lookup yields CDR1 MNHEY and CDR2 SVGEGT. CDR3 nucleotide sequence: TGTGCCAGCAGTCTCTCCGGGAGGGTGGGCACTGAAGCTTTCTTT. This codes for CASSLSGRVGTEAFF.

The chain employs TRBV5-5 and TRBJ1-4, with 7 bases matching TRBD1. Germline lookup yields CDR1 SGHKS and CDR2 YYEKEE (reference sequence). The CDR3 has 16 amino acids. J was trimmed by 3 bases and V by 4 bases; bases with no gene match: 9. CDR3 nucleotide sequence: TGTGCCAGCAGCCGAATTCCGGGACAGTCTAATGAAAAACTGTTTTTT. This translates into CASSRIPGQSNEKLFF.

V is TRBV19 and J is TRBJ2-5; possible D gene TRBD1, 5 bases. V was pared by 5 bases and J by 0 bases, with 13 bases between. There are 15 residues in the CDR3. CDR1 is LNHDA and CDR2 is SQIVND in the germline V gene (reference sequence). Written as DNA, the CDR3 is TGTGCCAGTAGTTCAAAAAGGGGCAACCAAGAGACCCAGTACTTC. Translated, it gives CASSSKRGNQETQYF.

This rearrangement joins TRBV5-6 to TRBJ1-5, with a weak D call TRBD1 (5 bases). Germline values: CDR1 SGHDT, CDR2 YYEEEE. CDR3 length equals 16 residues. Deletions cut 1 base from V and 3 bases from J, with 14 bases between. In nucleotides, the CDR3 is TGTGCCAGCAGCTTGTTGGGGGGTAGCCACAATCAGCCCCAGCATTTT. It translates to CASSLLGGSHNQPQHF.

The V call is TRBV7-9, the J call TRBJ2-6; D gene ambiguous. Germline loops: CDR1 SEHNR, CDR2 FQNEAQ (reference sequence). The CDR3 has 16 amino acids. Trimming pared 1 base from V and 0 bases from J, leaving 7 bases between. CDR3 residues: CASSLGYSSGANVLTF. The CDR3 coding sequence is TGTGCCAGCAGCTTAGGATACAGCTCTGGGGCCAACGTCCTGACTTTC.

This CDR3 is CASSQDLGATSYNEQFF. The DNA for the CDR3 is TGTGCCAGCAGCCAAGACCTAGGTGCGACCTCCTACAATGAGCAGTTCTTC. The rearrangement uses TRBV4-2 and TRBJ2-1; D is undetermined. The CDR3 length is 17 residues. Germline V gene data show CDR1 as LGHNA and CDR2 as YNFKEQ. Trimming cost V 0 bases and J 0 bases, with 12 bases left between them.

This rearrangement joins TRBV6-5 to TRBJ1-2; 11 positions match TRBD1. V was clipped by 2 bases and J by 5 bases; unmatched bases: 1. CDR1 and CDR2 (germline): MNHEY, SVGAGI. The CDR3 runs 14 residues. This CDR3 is CASSYGDRGYGYTF. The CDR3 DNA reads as TGTGCCAGCAGTTACGGGGACAGGGGGTATGGCTACACCTTC.

Here the CDR3 DNA reads TGTGCCAGCTCATTACAGGGTAATCAGCCCCAGCATTTT. Translated: CASSLQGNQPQHF. The V and J genes are TRBV18 and TRBJ1-5, with D perhaps matching TRBD1 (6 bases). This CDR3 has 13 residues. The germline V gene encodes CDR1 KGHSH and CDR2 LQKENI. Trimming took 5 bases from V and 4 from J, leaving 9 bases between them.

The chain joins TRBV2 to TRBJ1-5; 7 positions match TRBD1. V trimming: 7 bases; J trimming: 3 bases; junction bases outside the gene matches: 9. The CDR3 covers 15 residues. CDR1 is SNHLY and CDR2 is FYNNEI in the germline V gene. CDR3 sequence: CASKPGTAYNQPQHF. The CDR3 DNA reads TGTGCCAGCAAACCCGGGACAGCCTACAATCAGCCCCAGCATTTT.

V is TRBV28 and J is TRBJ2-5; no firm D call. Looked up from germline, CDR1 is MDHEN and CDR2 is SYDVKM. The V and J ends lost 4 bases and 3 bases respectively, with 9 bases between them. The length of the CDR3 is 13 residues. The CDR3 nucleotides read TGTGCCAGCAGTTCCCAACCGGAAGAGACCCAGTACTTC. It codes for CASSSQPEETQYF.

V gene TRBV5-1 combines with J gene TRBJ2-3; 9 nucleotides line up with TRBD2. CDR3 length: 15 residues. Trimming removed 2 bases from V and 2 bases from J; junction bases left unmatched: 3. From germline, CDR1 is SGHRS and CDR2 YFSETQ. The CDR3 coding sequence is TGCGCCAGCAGCTTAACTAGCGGGCCCACAGATACGCAGTATTTT. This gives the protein CASSLTSGPTDTQYF.

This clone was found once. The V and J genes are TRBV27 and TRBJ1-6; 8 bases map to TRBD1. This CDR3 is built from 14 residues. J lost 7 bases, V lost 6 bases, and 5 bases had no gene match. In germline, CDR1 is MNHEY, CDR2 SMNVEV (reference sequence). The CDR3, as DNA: TGTGCCAGCAGCCCGGGACAGGAGAATTCACCCCTCCACTTT. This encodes CASSPGQENSPLHF.

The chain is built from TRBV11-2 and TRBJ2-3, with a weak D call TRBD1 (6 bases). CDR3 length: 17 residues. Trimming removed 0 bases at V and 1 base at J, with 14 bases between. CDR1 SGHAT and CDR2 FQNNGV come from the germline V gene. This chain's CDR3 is CASSLDGVGGGTDTQYF. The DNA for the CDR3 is TGTGCCAGCAGCTTAGATGGGGTAGGGGGAGGCACAGATACGCAGTATTTT.

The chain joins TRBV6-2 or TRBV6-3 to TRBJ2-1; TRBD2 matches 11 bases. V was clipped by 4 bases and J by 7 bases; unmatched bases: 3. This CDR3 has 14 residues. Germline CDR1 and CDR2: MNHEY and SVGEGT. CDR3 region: CASSLAGGRNEQFF. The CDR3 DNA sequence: TGTGCCAGCAGTTTAGCGGGAGGGAGGAATGAGCAGTTCTTC.